The text below deals with one TCR beta chain. Its matching antigen is unknown. Amplification of TCR beta CDR3 regions used RNA as the template. With the HTBI primer set, the TCR CDR3 went through a first round of RT-PCR. TCRdb independently ran MiXCR on the multiplex PCR reads; one entry per CDR3 protein. Among about 92,000 distinct CDR3 sequences listed, 51% were seen once. The germline CDR1 and CDR2 sequences are LNHNV and YYDKDF (reference sequence). V dropped 0 bases and J dropped 4 bases, with 9 bases sitting between them. The CDR3 covers 14 residues. These data are taken from a study of T cells in Graves' hyperthyroidism and ophthalmopathy. Notes on the study in general: The blood repertoire included most of the expanded thyroid clonotypes above 0.001.

Researchers defined stable Graves' hyperthyroidism as no ophthalmopathy progression within 18 months. Diagnoses were made from clinical symptoms, serum measures (thyroxine and TRAb), thyroid ultrasound and orbital computed tomography. The gene calls are TRBV15 and TRBJ1-1; D is uncertain. Sequencing was performed on blood. The receptor was derived from a woman aged 40 to 55 with Graves' hyperthyroidism. The CDR3 loop reads CATSRDLLATEAFF. The CDR3 DNA reads as TGTGCCACCAGCAGAGATCTATTGGCCACTGAAGCTTTCTTT.